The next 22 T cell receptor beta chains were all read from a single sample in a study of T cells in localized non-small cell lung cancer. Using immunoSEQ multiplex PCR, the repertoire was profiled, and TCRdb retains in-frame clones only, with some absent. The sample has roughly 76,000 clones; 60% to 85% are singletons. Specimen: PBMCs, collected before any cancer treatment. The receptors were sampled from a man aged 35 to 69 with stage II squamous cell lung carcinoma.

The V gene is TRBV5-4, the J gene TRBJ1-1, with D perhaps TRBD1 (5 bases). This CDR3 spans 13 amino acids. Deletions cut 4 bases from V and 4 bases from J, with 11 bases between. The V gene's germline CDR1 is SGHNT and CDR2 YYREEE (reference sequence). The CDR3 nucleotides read TGTGCCAGCAGCCAAAGCAGGGCCACTGAAGCTTTCTTT. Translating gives CASSQSRATEAFF.

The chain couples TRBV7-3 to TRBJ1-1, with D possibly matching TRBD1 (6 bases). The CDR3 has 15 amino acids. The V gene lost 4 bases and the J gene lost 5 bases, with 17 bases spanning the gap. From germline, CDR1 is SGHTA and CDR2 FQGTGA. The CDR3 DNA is TGTGCCAGCAGCTCGGCAGGGGCTTATAGGACTGAAGCTTTCTTT. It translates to CASSSAGAYRTEAFF.

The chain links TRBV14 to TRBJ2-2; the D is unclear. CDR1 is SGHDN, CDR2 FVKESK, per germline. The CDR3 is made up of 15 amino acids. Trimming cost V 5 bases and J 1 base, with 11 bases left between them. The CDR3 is CASSTRTVNTGELFF. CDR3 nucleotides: TGTGCCAGCAGCACGCGGACGGTGAACACCGGGGAGCTGTTTTTT.

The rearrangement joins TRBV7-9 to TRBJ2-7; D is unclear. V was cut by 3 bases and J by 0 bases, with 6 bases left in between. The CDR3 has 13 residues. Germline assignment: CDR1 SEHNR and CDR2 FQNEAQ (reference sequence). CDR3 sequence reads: CASSFTISYEQYF. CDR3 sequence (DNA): TGTGCCAGCAGCTTTACCATCTCCTACGAGCAGTACTTC. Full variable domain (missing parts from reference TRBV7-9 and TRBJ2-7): DTGVSQNPRHKITKRGQNVTFRCDPISEHNRLYWYRQTLGQGPEFLTYFQNEAQLEKSRLLSDRFSAERPKGSFSTLEIQRTEQGDSAMYLCASSFTISYEQYFGPGTRLTVT.

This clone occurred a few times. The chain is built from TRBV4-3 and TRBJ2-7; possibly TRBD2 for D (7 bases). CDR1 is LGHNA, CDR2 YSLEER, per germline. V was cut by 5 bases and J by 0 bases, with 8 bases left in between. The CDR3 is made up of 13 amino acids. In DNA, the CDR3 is TGCGCCAGCAGCGCGGGGGCCTCCTACGAGCAGTACTTC. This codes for CASSAGASYEQYF.

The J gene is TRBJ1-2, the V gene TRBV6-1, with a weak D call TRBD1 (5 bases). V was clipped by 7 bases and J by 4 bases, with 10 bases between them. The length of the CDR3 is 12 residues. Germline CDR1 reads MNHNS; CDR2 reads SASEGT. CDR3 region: CASTRDGYGYTF. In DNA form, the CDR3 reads TGTGCCAGCACCCGGGACGGCTATGGCTACACCTTC.

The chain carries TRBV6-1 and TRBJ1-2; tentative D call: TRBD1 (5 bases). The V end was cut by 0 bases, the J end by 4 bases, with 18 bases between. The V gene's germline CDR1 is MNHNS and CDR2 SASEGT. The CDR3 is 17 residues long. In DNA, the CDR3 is TGTGCCAGCAGTGAAGCGCTAGGAATCGGGGCCCTCTATGGCTACACCTTC. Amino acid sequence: CASSEALGIGALYGYTF.

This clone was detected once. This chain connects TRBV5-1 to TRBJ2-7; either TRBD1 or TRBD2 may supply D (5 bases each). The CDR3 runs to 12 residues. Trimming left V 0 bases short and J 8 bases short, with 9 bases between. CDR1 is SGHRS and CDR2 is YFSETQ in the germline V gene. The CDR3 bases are TGCGCCAGCAGCTTGGGAGAGGGGCAGCAGTACTTC. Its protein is CASSLGEGQQYF.

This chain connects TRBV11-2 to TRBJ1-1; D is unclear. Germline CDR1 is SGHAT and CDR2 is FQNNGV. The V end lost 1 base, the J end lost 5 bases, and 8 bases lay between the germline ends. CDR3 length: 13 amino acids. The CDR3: CASSLGPLTEAFF. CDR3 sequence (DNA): TGTGCCAGCAGCTTAGGGCCTCTTACTGAAGCTTTCTTT.

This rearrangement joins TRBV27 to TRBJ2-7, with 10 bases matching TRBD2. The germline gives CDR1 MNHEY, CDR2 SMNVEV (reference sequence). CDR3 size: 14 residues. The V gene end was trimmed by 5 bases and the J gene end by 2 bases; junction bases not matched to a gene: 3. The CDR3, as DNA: TGTGCCAGCAGTCCCGGACTAGCGGCCTACGAGCAGTACTTC. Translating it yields CASSPGLAAYEQYF.

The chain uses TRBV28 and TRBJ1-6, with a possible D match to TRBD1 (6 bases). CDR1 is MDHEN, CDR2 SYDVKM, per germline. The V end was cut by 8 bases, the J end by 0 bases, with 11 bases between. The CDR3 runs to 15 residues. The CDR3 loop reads CASDRRGSYNSPLHF. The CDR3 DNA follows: TGTGCCAGCGACCGCAGGGGCTCCTATAATTCACCCCTCCACTTT.

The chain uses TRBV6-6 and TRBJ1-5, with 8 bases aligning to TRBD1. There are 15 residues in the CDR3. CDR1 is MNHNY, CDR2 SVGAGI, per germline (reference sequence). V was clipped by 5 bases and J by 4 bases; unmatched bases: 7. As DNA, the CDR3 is TGTGCCAGCAGTCAACAGGGGGTAGGAAATCAGCCCCAGCATTTT. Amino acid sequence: CASSQQGVGNQPQHF.

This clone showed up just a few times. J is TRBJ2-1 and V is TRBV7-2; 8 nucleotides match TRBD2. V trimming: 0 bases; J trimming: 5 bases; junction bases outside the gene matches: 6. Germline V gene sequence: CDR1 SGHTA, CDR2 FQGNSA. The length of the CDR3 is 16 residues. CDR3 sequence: CASSLASGSTNNEQFF. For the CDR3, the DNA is TGTGCCAGCAGCTTAGCCAGCGGGAGTACCAACAATGAGCAGTTCTTC.

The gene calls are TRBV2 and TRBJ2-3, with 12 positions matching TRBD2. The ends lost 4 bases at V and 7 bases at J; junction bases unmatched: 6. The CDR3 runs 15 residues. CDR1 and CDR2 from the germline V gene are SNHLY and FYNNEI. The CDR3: CASSVLAGGPNTQYF. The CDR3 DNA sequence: TGTGCCAGCAGTGTGCTAGCGGGGGGGCCGAATACGCAGTATTTT. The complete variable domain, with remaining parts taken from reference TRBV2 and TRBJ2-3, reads EPEVTQTPSHQVTQMGQEVILRCVPISNHLYFYWYRQILGQKVEFLVSFYNNEISEKSEIFDDQFSVERPDGSNFTLKIRSTKLEDSAMYFCASSVLAGGPNTQYFGPGTRLTVL.

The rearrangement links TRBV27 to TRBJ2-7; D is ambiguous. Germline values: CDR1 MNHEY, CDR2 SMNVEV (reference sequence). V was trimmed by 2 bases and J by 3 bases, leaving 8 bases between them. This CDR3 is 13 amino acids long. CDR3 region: CASSLNTGYEQYF. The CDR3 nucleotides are TGTGCCAGCAGTTTAAATACGGGCTACGAGCAGTACTTC.

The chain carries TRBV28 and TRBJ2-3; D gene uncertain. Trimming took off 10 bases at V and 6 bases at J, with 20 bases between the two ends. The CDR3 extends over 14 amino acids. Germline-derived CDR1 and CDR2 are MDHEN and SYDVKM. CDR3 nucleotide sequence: TGTGCCATCACGGGCGAGACCTTCGGCGATACGCAGTATTTT. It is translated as CAITGETFGDTQYF.

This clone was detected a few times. For the CDR3, the DNA is TGCAGCGTTGAACTAGCGGGAGGAGGGACCTACGAGCAGTACTTC. The encoded protein is CSVELAGGGTYEQYF. The chain is built from TRBV29-1 and TRBJ2-7; 11 positions agree with TRBD2. The CDR3 totals 15 residues. Trimming removed 2 bases from V and 2 bases from J; junction bases left unmatched: 5. The germline V gene encodes CDR1 SQVTM and CDR2 ANQGSEA.

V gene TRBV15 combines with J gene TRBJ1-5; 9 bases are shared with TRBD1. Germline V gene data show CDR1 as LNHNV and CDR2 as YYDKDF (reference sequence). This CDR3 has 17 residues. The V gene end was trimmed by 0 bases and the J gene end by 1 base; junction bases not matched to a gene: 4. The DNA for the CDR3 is TGTGCCACCAGCAGAGACCCCGGACAGGGGAGCAATCAGCCCCAGCATTTT. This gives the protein CATSRDPGQGSNQPQHF.

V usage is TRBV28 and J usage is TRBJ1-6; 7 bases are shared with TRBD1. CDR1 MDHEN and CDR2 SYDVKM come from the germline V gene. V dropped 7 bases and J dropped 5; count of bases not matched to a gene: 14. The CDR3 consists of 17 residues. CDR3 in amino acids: CASTPIKGAGHNSPLHF. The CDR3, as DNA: TGTGCCAGCACTCCAATTAAGGGGGCAGGCCATAATTCACCCCTCCACTTT.

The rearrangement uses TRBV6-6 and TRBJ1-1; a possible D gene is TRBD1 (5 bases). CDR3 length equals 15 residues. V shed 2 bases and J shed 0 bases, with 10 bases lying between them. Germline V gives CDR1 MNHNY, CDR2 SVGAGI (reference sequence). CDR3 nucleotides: TGTGCCAGCAGTTACGTGACAGCTATGAACACTGAAGCTTTCTTT. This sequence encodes CASSYVTAMNTEAFF.

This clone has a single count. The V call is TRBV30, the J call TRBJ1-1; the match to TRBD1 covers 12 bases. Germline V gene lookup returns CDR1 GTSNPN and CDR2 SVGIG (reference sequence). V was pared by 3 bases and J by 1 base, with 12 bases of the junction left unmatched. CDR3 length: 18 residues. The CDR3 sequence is CAWSAPGTGGAGNTEAFF. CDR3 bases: TGTGCCTGGAGCGCCCCCGGGACAGGGGGCGCGGGGAACACTGAAGCTTTCTTT.

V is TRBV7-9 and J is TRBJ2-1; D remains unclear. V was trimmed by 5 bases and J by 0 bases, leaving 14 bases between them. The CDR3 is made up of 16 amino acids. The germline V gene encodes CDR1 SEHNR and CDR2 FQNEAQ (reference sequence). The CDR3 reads CASSLGRTSSYNEQFF. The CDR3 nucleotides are TGTGCCAGCAGCCTCGGACGGACGAGCTCCTACAATGAGCAGTTCTTC.